The T cell receptor (beta chain) under discussion was sequenced for a study of cytomegalovirus exposure and HLA in healthy donors. V shed 1 base, J shed 4 bases, and the junction held 6 bases outside the gene matches. This CDR3 contains 15 residues. Germline lookup yields CDR1 MNHNS and CDR2 SASEGT. The PCR used 60 Vbeta and 13 Jbeta primers. Profiling relied on immunoSEQ multiplex PCR, and the TCRdb table lists in-frame clones only, not all of them. The sample lists some 180,000 clones, over 70% occurring once. The table lists this clone with a count of one. The rearrangement uses TRBV6-1 and TRBJ2-5; 7 bases agree with TRBD1. Sequenced sample: PBMCs. The sequence came from a male donor in good health and CMV-seronegative. CDR3 coding DNA: TGTGCCAGCAGTGAAGATGGGACAGACGGAGAGACCCAGTACTTC. The encoded protein is CASSEDGTDGETQYF.